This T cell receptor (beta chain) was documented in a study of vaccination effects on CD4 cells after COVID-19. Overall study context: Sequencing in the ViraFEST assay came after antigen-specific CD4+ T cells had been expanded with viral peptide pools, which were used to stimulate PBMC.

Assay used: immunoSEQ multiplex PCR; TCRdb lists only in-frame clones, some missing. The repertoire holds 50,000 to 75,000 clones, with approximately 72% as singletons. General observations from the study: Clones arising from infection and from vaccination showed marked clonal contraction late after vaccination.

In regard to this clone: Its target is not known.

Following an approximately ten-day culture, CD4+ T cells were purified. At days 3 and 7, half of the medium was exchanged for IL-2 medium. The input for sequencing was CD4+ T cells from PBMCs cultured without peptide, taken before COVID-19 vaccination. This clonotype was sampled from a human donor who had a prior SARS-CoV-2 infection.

Written as DNA, the CDR3 is TGTGCCAGCAGCGGTGACCGGGGGTTAACTGAAGCTTTCTTT. Amino acid sequence: CASSGDRGLTEAFF. This chain links TRBV9 with TRBJ1-1; possibly TRBD1 for D (5 bases). Trimming shortened V by 3 bases and J by 5 bases, and 14 bases separated the two germline ends. CDR3 length: 14 residues. The V gene's germline CDR1 is SGDLS and CDR2 YYNGEE.